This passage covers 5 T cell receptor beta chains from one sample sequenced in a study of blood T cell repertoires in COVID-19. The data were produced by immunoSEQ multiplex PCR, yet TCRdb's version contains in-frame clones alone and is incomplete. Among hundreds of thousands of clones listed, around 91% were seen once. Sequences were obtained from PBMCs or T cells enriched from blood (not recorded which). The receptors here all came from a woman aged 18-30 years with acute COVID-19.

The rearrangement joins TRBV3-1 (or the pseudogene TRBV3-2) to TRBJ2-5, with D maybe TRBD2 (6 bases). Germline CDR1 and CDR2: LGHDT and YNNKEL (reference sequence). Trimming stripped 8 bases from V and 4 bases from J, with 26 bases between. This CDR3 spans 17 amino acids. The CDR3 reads CASEFGRDGSRRETQYF. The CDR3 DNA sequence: TGTGCCAGCGAGTTTGGCCGGGACGGGAGCAGGAGAGAGACCCAGTACTTC.

In DNA form, the CDR3 reads TGTGCCAGCAGCCAACCCCCCCCCGGGGGGGGGAATGAGCAGTTCTTC. Translated: CASSQPPPGGGNEQFF. V is TRBV4-2 and J is TRBJ2-1; 8 bases are a match to TRBD2. The CDR3 is 16 amino acids. Germline CDR1 LGHNA, CDR2 YNFKEQ. The V gene end was trimmed by 2 bases and the J gene end by 7 bases; junction bases not matched to a gene: 10.

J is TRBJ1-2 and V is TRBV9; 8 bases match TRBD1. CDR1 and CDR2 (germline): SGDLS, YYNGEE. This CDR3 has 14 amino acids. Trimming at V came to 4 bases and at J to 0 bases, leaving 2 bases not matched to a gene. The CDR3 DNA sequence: TGTGCCAGCAGCCAGGGACAGGCTAACTATGGCTACACCTTC. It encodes CASSQGQANYGYTF.

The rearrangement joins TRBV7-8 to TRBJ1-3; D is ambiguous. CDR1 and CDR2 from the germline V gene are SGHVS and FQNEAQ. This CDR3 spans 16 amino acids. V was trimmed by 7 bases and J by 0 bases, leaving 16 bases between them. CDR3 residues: CASTEFLAVSGNTIYF. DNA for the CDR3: TGTGCCAGCACCGAGTTCTTGGCGGTCTCTGGAAACACCATATATTTT.

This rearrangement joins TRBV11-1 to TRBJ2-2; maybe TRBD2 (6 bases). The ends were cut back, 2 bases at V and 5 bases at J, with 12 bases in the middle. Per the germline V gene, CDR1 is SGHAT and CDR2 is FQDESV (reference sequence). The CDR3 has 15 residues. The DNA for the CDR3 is TGTGCCAGCAGCTTAATGTGGGGGAGGACCGGGGAGCTGTTTTTT. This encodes CASSLMWGRTGELFF.